The rows below give T cell receptor beta chains drawn from one sample of a study of T-cell memory formation after mild COVID-19. A single record per CDR3 protein comes from TCRdb applying MiXCR to the 5' RACE reads. Among 400,000 to 500,000 distinct CDR3 sequences listed, 20% to 25% were seen once. The sample consisted of PBMCs or a T cell subset sorted from them (not recorded which). The source of these receptors is an adult woman who had mild COVID-19 (a few samples of this study predate the infection). Cell type and time point are not known. CDR3s include the opening cysteine and the closing phenylalanine or tryptophan. D genes are given only for firm matches. Some rows have no size entry. The others give once, few or many, or a class for an expanded clone.

v_gene	d_gene	abundance	len	j_gene	CDR3aa	CDR3nt
TRBV18	-	-	13	TRBJ1-1	CASSAIVGQIGDF	TGTGCCAGCTCAGCCATCGTAGGGCAGATTGGAGATTTT
TRBV12-3/TRBV12-4	-	few	15	TRBJ2-3	CASSFGATEVDTQYF	TGTGCCAGCAGTTTTGGTGCTACTGAAGTGGATACGCAGTATTTT
TRBV19	TRBD2	many	15	TRBJ2-1	CASRGLAGGLGPQFF	TGTGCCAGTAGGGGACTAGCGGGAGGCCTAGGGCCGCAGTTCTTC
TRBV2	-	-	11	TRBJ2-5	CASSESETQYF	TGTGCCAGCAGTGAGTCGGAGACCCAGTACTTC
TRBV5-1	TRBD1	-	17	TRBJ1-2	CASSPGTAFSLNYGYTF	TGCGCCAGCAGCCCCGGGACAGCTTTTTCACTTAACTATGGCTACACCTTC
TRBV7-2	TRBD1	-	16	TRBJ1-2	CASSSRQGALDYGYTF	TGTGCCAGCAGTTCGAGACAGGGGGCTTTAGACTATGGCTACACCTTC
TRBV6-1	TRBD1	few	15	TRBJ2-3	CASSQLRTGGNTQYF	TGTGCCAGCAGCCAACTGAGGACAGGGGGGAATACGCAGTATTTT
TRBV7-2	-	-	15	TRBJ2-7	CASSLRSGSLYEQYF	TGTGCCAGCAGCTTACGAAGTGGGTCTCTCTACGAGCAGTACTTC
TRBV5-1	-	-	16	TRBJ2-3	CASSLVSGPGTDTQYF	TGCGCCAGCAGCTTGGTGAGCGGGCCGGGCACAGATACGCAGTATTTT
TRBV6-6	TRBD1	few	15	TRBJ1-6	CASSYSPGGNSPLHF	TGTGCCAGCAGTTACTCCCCAGGGGGGAATTCACCCCTCCACTTT
TRBV6-2/TRBV6-3	TRBD2	-	15	TRBJ2-1	CASSGAGLAYNEQFF	TGTGCCAGCAGTGGGGCGGGACTAGCGTACAATGAGCAGTTCTTC
TRBV20-1	TRBD1	few	16	TRBJ1-2	CSAIPGQATFNYGYTF	TGCAGTGCTATTCCGGGACAGGCGACATTTAACTATGGCTACACCTTC
TRBV5-1	TRBD2	-	16	TRBJ2-1	CASSPGTSGDYNEQFF	TGCGCCAGCAGCCCCGGGACTAGCGGGGACTACAATGAGCAGTTCTTC